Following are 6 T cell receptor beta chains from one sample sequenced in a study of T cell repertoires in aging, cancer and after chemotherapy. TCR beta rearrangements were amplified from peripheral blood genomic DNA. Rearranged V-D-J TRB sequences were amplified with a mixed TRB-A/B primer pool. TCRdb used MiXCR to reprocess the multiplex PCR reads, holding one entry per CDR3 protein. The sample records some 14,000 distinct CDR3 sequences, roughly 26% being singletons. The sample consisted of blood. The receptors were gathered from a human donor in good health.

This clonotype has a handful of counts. CDR3 amino acids: CASAGTGGTEAFF. The CDR3 nucleotides read TGTGCCAGTGCCGGGACAGGCGGCACTGAAGCTTTCTTT. The chain couples TRBV5-6 to TRBJ1-1; 8 bases line up with TRBD1. This CDR3 has 13 residues. V dropped 8 bases and J dropped 4; count of bases not matched to a gene: 7. Germline V gives CDR1 SGHDT, CDR2 YYEEEE.

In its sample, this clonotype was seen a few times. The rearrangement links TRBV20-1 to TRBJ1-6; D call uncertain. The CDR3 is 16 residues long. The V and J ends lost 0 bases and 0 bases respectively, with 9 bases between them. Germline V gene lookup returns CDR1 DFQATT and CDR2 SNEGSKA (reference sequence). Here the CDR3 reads CSARDERSSYNSPLHF. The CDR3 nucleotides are TGCAGTGCTAGAGATGAAAGGAGCTCCTATAATTCACCCCTCCACTTT.

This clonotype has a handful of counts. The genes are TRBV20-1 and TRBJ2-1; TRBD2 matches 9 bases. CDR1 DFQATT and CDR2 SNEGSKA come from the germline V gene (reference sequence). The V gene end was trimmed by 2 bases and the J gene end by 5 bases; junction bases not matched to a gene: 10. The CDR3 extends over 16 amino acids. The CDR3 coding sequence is TGCAGTGCTAGACCAAGTAGCGGGGGCCTTAACAATGAGCAGTTCTTC. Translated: CSARPSSGGLNNEQFF.

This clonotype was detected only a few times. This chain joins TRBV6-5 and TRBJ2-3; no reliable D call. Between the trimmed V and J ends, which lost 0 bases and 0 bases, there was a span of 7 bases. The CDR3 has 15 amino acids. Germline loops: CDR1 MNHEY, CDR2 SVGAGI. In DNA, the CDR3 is TGTGCCAGCAGTTACTCCCCTCCTAGCACAGATACGCAGTATTTT. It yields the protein CASSYSPPSTDTQYF.

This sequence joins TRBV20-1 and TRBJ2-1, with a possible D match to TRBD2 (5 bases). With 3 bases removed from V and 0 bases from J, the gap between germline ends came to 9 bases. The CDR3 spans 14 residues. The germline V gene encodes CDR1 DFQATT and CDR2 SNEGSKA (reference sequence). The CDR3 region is CSARDSSSYNEQFF. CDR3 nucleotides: TGCAGTGCTAGGGACTCGAGCTCCTACAATGAGCAGTTCTTC.

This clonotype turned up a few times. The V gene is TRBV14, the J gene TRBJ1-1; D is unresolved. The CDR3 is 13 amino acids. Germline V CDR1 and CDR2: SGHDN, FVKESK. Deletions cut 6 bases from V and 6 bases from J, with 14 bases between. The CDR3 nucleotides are TGTGCCAGCAGTAACAGCTGGCTCTCTGAAGCTTTCTTT. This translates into CASSNSWLSEAFF.